What follows are 9 T cell receptor beta chains derived from one specimen sequenced in a study of T cells in Graves' hyperthyroidism and ophthalmopathy. Researchers amplified the TCR beta CDR3 regions from RNA transcripts. First-round RT-PCR of the TCR CDR3 relied on the HTBI primer set. MiXCR was run by TCRdb on the multiplex PCR reads, yielding one entry per CDR3 protein. Of hundreds of thousands of distinct CDR3 sequences in the sample, 45% were seen once. Sequences were obtained from peripheral blood or thyroid tissue (not recorded which). The source of these receptors is an adult man with Graves' disease, either hyperthyroidism or ophthalmopathy (not recorded which).

Details on this clonotype: This may be a read error: a much more frequent sequence differs by one nucleotide. The genes are TRBV7-2 and TRBJ1-4; D call uncertain. This CDR3 is 14 amino acids long. CDR1 SGHTA and CDR2 FQGNSA come from the germline V gene. Trimming stripped 2 bases from V and 4 bases from J, with 8 bases between. Here the CDR3 reads CASSLNVINEKLFF. CDR3 DNA sequence: TGTGCCAGCAGCTTAAACGTAATTAATGAAAAACTGTTTTTT. Looking up the rest from reference TRBV7-2 and TRBJ1-4 gives the full variable domain: GAGVSQSPSNKVTEKGKDVELRCDPISGHTALYWYRQSLGQGLEFLIYFQGNSAPDKSGLPSDRFSAERTGGSVSTLTIQRTQQEDSAVYLCASSLNVINEKLFFGSGTQLSVL.

With respect to this clonotype: The junction shows a germline mismatch at one end, possibly a read error. V usage is TRBV10-3 and J usage is TRBJ2-2; D gene ambiguous. The germline V gene encodes CDR1 ENHRY and CDR2 SYGVKD. CDR3 size: 14 residues. The CDR3 region has the DNA TGTGCCAGCAGTGAAGTGGTCATCGGTCGGGAGCTGTTTTTT. This translates into CASSEVVIGRELFF.

The table lists this clonotype with many counts. The gene calls are TRBV10-3 and TRBJ1-5, with 9 bases lining up with TRBD1. CDR3 length equals 14 residues. V trimming: 4 bases; J trimming: 4 bases; junction bases outside the gene matches: 2. Per the germline V gene, CDR1 is ENHRY and CDR2 is SYGVKD. In DNA form, the CDR3 reads TGTGCCATCAGTGGAGGACAGGGGAATCAGCCCCAGCATTTT. This gives the protein CAISGGQGNQPQHF.

The CDR3 sequence is CANSNTGELFF. The CDR3 coding sequence is TGTGCCAACTCGAACACCGGGGAGCTGTTTTTT. The chain uses TRBV7-3 and TRBJ2-2; D ambiguous. The V end was cut by 10 bases, the J end by 0 bases, with 3 bases between. The CDR3 sequence is 11 residues long. CDR1 is SGHTA, CDR2 FQGTGA, per germline.

In this sample, this clonotype turned up once. V gene TRBV19 combines with J gene TRBJ1-5; D is unclear. Trimming removed 5 bases from V and 4 bases from J, with 15 bases in between. The CDR3 is 15 amino acids. Germline V CDR1 and CDR2: LNHDA, SQIVND (reference sequence). The CDR3 spells CASSPRIGRNQPQHF. DNA for the CDR3: TGTGCCAGTAGTCCCCGGATCGGACGGAATCAGCCCCAGCATTTT.

The V gene is TRBV7-9, the J gene TRBJ2-5, with 9 bases matching TRBD1. Trimming at V came to 5 bases and at J to 5 bases, leaving 9 bases not matched to a gene. The CDR3 contains 15 residues. Germline assignment: CDR1 SEHNR and CDR2 FQNEAQ (reference sequence). The CDR3 is CASSTFPGQGETQYF. The CDR3 DNA follows: TGTGCCAGCAGCACCTTCCCGGGACAGGGCGAGACCCAGTACTTC.

This clonotype was seen only once. A much bigger clone sits one base away, suggesting this may be a read error. The J gene is TRBJ1-2, the V gene TRBV7-9; possible D gene TRBD1, 6 bases. V lost 8 bases and J lost 2, with 12 bases in between. The CDR3 spans 13 residues. Germline V gene lookup returns CDR1 SEHNR and CDR2 FQNEAQ (reference sequence). CDR3 nucleotide sequence: TGTGCCAGCGGAGTCACAGGGAACTATGGCTACACCTTC. Translated, it gives CASGVTGNYGYTF. Full variable domain (remainder filled in from reference TRBV7-9 and TRBJ1-2): DTGVSQNPRHKITKRGQNVTFRCDPISEHNRLYWYRQTLGQGPEFLTYFQNEAQLEKSRLLSDRFSAERPKGSFSTLEIQRTEQGDSAMYLCASGVTGNYGYTFGSGTRLTVV.

V usage is TRBV7-2 and J usage is TRBJ2-6, with 7 bases that match TRBD1. The length of the CDR3 is 17 residues. V was pared by 5 bases and J by 2 bases, with 9 bases of the junction left unmatched. Per germline, CDR1 SGHTA and CDR2 FQGNSA. The CDR3 loop is CASSLQDRFPGANVLTF. The CDR3 region has the DNA TGTGCCAGCAGCCTTCAGGACAGGTTTCCTGGGGCCAACGTCCTGACTTTC.

CDR3 in amino acids: CATQGAIQYF. In DNA, the CDR3 is TGTGCCACTCAGGGGGCGATCCAGTACTTC. The chain uses TRBV24-1 and TRBJ2-5; 8 bases fit TRBD1. CDR3 length: 10 residues. With V trimmed by 10 bases and J by 10 bases, 4 bases remained unmatched. The V gene's germline CDR1 is KGHDR and CDR2 SFDVKD.